Reported below is one TCR beta chain. Its antigen is still unknown. These data are taken from a study of Graves' ophthalmopathy and Graves' hyperthyroidism. Findings of the study overall: The 13-signature model separated ophthalmopathy from stable hyperthyroidism at 85% to 90% sensitivity and nearly 83% specificity. The model's prediction of ophthalmopathy progression had 70.59% sensitivity and around 72% specificity.

TCR beta CDR3 amplification used RNA transcripts. The first round was an RT-PCR with HTBI primers, and the second round was a multiplex PCR. TCRdb reanalysed the multiplex PCR reads using MiXCR and keeps one entry per CDR3 protein. Of 650,000 to 900,000 distinct CDR3 sequences in the sample, 40% are singletons; the top ten hold 40% to 45%. Donors with ophthalmopathy: moderate-to-severe activity, CAS ≥3, NOSPECS ≥4, duration under 3 months. Exclusion applied to patients with other autoimmune diseases, uncontrolled infections, pregnancy or lactation. Germline V gene sequence: CDR1 SGHTA, CDR2 FQGNSA. This CDR3 region has 13 residues. V was trimmed by 6 bases and J by 13 bases, leaving 16 bases between them.

This receptor was identified in an adult man with Graves' ophthalmopathy. Input material: peripheral blood. The genes are TRBV7-2 and TRBJ1-6, with D unclear. CDR3 residues: CASSPGPNQPLHF. The CDR3 bases are TGTGCCAGCAGTCCGGGTCCTAATCAGCCCCTCCACTTT.